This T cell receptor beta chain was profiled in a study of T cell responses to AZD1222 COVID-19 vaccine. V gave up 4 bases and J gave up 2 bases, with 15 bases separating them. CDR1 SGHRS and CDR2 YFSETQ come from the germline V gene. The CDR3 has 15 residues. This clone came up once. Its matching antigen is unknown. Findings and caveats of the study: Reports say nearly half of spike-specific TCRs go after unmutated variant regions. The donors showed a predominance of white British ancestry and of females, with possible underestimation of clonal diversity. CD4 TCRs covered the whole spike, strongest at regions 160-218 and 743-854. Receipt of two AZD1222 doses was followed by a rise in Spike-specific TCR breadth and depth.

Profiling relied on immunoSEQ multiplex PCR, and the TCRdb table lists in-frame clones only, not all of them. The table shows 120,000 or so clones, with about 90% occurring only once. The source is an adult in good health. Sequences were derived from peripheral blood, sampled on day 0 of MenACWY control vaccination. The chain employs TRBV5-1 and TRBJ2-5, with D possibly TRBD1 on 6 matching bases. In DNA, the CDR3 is TGCGCCAGCAGCACTACAGGGATGAGACAAGAGACCCAGTACTTC. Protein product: CASSTTGMRQETQYF.